This paragraph covers one T cell receptor (beta chain) sequence. What this receptor recognizes is not known. In this CDR3 the conserved last residue, phenylalanine or tryptophan, is missing, so a read error is likely. Based on the germline V gene, the CDR1 and CDR2 sequences are MNHEY and SVGAGI. The CDR3 has 16 residues if both end residues are counted. Only the CDR3 portion is preserved as DNA: 48 bases, with reading frame beginning at the first base. Trimming leaves V shorter by 6 bases and J shorter by 0 bases, with the junction holding 9 bases beyond the gene matches. Sequencing used an Illumina HiSeq 2000. TCR beta chain libraries were generated through multiplex PCR amplification. The amplified TCR beta chain products were analyzed by high-throughput sequencing. The public sequencing data were trimmed at Q25 with fastp and processed into clonotypes with MiXCR by TCRdb, which kept only in-frame beta chains. One record per CDR3 amino acid sequence lists the most common genes and DNA. This sample holds around 19,000 distinct CDR3 sequences; approximately 33% were observed only once. The ten largest clones take up approximately 12% of the sample.

The sample originates from a study of breast tumors, draining lymph nodes, adjacent tissues (TCRdb year 2016). About the investigation overall: The study compared TCR beta repertoires across tumor, adjacent nontumor tissue and axillary lymph nodes from breast cancer patients. The study was designed to assess the relationships and possible T-cell exchange between tumor, surrounding tissue and draining lymph node repertoires in human breast cancer. The paper's findings and limits, for the study overall: Tumor T-cell repertoires showed less diversity than lymph node repertoires and more diversity than nontumor tissue repertoires, and tumor T-cell repertoires showed preferential V and J gene usage. In luminal-like breast cancer, tumor and nontumor tissue repertoires resembled each other significantly more than in basal-like breast cancer. The data were considered consistent with most tumor T cells being derived from the lymph node and subsequently expanding within tumor tissue. Rather than being directly demonstrated, the conclusion that tumor T cells originate in lymph nodes was presented as consistent with a hypothesis.

The sequenced material came from breast tumor tissue. The chain is assembled from TRBV6-5 and TRBJ2-3, and 7 junctional nucleotides match TRBD1. The sequence came from a female donor with breast cancer. Some clones in this sample may be carry-over from other donors' samples. The encoded CDR3 is CASRTRQGPSTDTQYC. The bases are TGTGCCAGCAGGACCCGACAGGGACCAAGCACAGATACGCAGTATTGT.